Listed here is a single TCR beta chain. The CDR3 totals 14 residues. Germline lookup yields CDR1 MDHEN and CDR2 SYDVKM. The V segment lost 4 bases and the J segment 4 bases; nucleotides outside the gene matches: 5. These data come from a study of blood T cell repertoires in COVID-19. Study context: PBMCs, B-cell-depleted T cells, or T cells were the source of the cDNA or gDNA that made up the material.

The protocol was immunoSEQ multiplex PCR, while the TCRdb copy is restricted to in-frame clones and leaves out a portion. The sample carries about 220,000 clones, 70% to 90% recorded once. The TCR sequence derives from a man aged 50-60 years who had recovered from COVID-19. Sample: peripheral blood. The V gene is TRBV28, the J gene TRBJ2-7; 9 bases fit TRBD2. In DNA form, the CDR3 reads TGTGCCAGCAGTTCTAGCGGGAAGGAGTACGAGCAGTACTTC. Residues: CASSSSGKEYEQYF.